This T cell receptor beta chain was recovered during a study of blood T cells in healthy people across ages. In the study overall: Capture via template switching afforded approximately one barcoded beta molecule per two T cells.

Primers used in a second PCR of about 6 to 12 cycles were a sample-barcoded 5' primer and a J-beta primer mix. At least 2.5 million CDR3-containing paired-end reads were obtained per sample. From the 5' RACE reads, TCRdb called clonotypes with MiXCR, one entry per CDR3 protein. The sample records 600,000 to 650,000 distinct CDR3 sequences, around 54% being singletons. The CDR3 runs to 16 residues. CDR1 and CDR2 from the germline V gene are SGHTA and FQGNSA. V was shortened by 3 bases and J by 2 bases, with 16 bases between the two germline ends. General study results and limits: Higher naive T cell percentage went strongly together with higher TCR beta diversity.

As concerns this clonotype: Its cognate antigen is unknown. A much more abundant neighbour one base away suggests this may be a read error.

The sample taken for sequencing was blood. The rearrangement joins TRBV7-2 to TRBJ2-5, with D unresolved. This clonotype originated in a man in his sixties in good health. In DNA form, the CDR3 reads TGTGCCAGCAGCTTCAGTCGGCGAACTACGCAAGAGACCCAGTACTTC. Amino acid sequence: CASSFSRRTTQETQYF.